This T cell receptor beta chain comes out of a study of regulatory T cells in long-lasting Graves disease. General study results and limits: Patients whose Graves' disease persisted exhibited lower TCR diversity than those newly diagnosed. Persistent disease showed a preference for TRBV28, TRBJ1-2 and TRBJ2-5.

CDR3 size: 15 residues. V was clipped by 3 bases and J by 10 bases; unmatched bases: 8. The time point was: newly diagnosed GD, antithyroid drugs for less than 3 months. The TCR library was made from RNA that had been extracted from PBMCs in TRIzol. This clonotype was observed at least ten times. Its antigen is not identified. With iRepertoire HTBI primers and Arm-PCR of CDR3 regions, TCR beta libraries were built. TCRdb fed the multiplex PCR reads into MiXCR, producing one record per CDR3 protein. The table includes over 500,000 distinct CDR3 sequences, 15% to 20% detected once. These same records also appear under a second study, on T cells in Graves' hyperthyroidism and ophthalmopathy. This second report adds: Within blood appeared most thyroid clonotypes that had expanded above 0.001. Ophthalmopathy and stable hyperthyroidism were told apart by a 13 V-J model.

The genes are TRBV12-3 or TRBV12-4 and TRBJ1-4, with 10 bases lining up with TRBD1. The sample was peripheral blood mononuclear cells (PBMCs), taken at new diagnosis, from a patient treated with antithyroid drugs. This TCR was recovered from a woman in her thirties with Graves disease. In nucleotides, the CDR3 is TGTGCCAGCAGTTTGGCCGGGACAGGGGCTTCAAAACTGTTTTTT. Amino acid sequence: CASSLAGTGASKLFF.